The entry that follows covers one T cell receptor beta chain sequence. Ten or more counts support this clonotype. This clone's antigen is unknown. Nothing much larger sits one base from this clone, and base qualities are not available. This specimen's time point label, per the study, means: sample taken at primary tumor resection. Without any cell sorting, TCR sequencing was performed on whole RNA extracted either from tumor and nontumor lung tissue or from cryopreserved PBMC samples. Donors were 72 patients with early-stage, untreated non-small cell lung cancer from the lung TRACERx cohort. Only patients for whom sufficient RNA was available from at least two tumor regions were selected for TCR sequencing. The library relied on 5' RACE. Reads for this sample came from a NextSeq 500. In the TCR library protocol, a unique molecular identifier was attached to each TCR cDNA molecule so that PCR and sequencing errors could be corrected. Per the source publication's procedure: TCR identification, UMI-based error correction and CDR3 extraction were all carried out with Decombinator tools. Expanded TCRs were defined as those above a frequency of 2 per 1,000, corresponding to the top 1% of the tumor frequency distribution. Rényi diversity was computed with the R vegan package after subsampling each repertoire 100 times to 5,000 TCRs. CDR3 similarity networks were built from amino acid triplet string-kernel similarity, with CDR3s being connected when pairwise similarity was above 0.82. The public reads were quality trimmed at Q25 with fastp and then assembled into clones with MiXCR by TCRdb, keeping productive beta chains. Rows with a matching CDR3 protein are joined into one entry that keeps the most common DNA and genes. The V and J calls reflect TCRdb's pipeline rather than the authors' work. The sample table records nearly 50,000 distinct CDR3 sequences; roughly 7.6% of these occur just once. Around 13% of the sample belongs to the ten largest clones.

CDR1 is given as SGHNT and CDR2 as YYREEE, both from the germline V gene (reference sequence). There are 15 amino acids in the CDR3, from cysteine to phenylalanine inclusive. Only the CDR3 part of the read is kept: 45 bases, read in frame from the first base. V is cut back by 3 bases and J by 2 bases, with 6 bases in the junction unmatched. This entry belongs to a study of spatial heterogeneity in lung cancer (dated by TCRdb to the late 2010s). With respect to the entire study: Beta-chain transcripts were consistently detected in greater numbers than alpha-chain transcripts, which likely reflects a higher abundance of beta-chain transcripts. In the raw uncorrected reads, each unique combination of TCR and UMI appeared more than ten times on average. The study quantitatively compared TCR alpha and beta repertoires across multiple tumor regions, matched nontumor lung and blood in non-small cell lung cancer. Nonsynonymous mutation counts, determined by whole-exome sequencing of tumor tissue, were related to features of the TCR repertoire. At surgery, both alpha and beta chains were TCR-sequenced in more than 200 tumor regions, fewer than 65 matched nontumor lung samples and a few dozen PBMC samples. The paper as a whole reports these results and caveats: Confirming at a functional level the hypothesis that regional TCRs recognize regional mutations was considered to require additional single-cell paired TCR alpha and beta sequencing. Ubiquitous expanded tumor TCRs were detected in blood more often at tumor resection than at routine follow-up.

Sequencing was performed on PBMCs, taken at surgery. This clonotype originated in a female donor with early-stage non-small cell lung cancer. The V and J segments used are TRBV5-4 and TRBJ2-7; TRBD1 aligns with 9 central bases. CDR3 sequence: CASSWGQGGTYEQYF. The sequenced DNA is TGTGCCAGCAGCTGGGGACAGGGAGGTACCTACGAGCAGTACTTC.